Each of the 20 T cell receptor beta chains below was sequenced from the same sample in a study of response to subunit inactivated influenza vaccine. TCRdb passed the RT-PCR reads through MiXCR, listing each CDR3 protein once. This sample carries 500,000 to 700,000 distinct CDR3 sequences, approximately 22% of them seen once, and the ten largest clones take 2.5% to 3%. The same specimen was also included in a second study, on T cells expressing NK-cell markers. As that report states: cDNA encoding TCR beta was synthesized via 5'RACE template switching incorporating UMIs.

The source material was CD4+ T cells sorted from PBMCs, sampled 12 days after vaccination. The receptors stem from a man in his fifties or sixties who received an inactivated influenza vaccine.

This clonotype was observed a few times. This chain joins TRBV27 and TRBJ1-6; the match to TRBD1 covers 9 bases. Germline trimming cut 6 bases from V and 9 bases from J; bases unmatched to any gene: 6. Germline V gene data show CDR1 as MNHEY and CDR2 as SMNVEV (reference sequence). The CDR3 has 14 amino acids. The CDR3 DNA reads as TGTGCCAGCAGCTTCGGACAGGGGATTTCACCCCTCCACTTT. It yields the protein CASSFGQGISPLHF.

This clonotype was seen a handful of times. The chain is built from TRBV3-1 and TRBJ1-5; D is possibly TRBD1 (6 bases). This CDR3 is 15 amino acids long. Trimming pared 0 bases from V and 3 bases from J, leaving 9 bases between. Germline CDR1 LGHDT, CDR2 YNNKEL (reference sequence). DNA of the CDR3: TGTGCCAGCAGCCAAGACGACAGGCCCAATCAGCCCCAGCATTTT. Amino acid sequence: CASSQDDRPNQPQHF.

This chain uses TRBV30 with TRBJ1-1, with 9 bases that match TRBD1. The CDR3 sequence is 13 residues long. The V segment lost 7 bases and the J segment 3 bases; nucleotides outside the gene matches: 6. Germline loops: CDR1 GTSNPN, CDR2 SVGIG (reference sequence). This chain's CDR3 is CALGTGPYTEAFF. CDR3 in DNA: TGTGCCTTAGGGACAGGGCCGTACACTGAAGCTTTCTTT.

This clonotype has a handful of counts. The CDR3 nucleotides are TGTGCCATCAGTGTTCTAGCGGGGGGTTACAATGAGCAGTTCTTC. It codes for CAISVLAGGYNEQFF. The J gene is TRBJ2-1, the V gene TRBV10-3; TRBD2 matches 11 bases. Germline-derived CDR1 and CDR2 are ENHRY and SYGVKD. There are 15 residues in the CDR3. Unmatched junction bases numbered 3, after V lost 4 bases and J lost 4 bases.

This chain joins TRBV7-2 and TRBJ2-7; no firm D call. Germline assignment: CDR1 SGHTA and CDR2 FQGNSA. CDR3 length: 14 amino acids. Trimming stripped 5 bases from V and 3 bases from J, with 14 bases between. CDR3 loop: CASSPVGQNYEQYF. The CDR3 DNA sequence: TGTGCCAGCAGCCCTGTCGGGCAAAACTACGAGCAGTACTTC.

The chain couples TRBV11-2 to TRBJ2-7; D is undetermined. Trimming took 1 base from V and 4 from J, leaving 14 bases between them. The germline gives CDR1 SGHAT, CDR2 FQNNGV. The length of the CDR3 is 15 residues. The CDR3, as DNA: TGTGCCAGCAGCTTAGCTTCTTCAGGTTGGTACGAGCAGTACTTC. Amino acid sequence: CASSLASSGWYEQYF.

The chain links TRBV7-2 to TRBJ1-2, with D maybe TRBD1 (6 bases). CDR1 is SGHTA, CDR2 FQGNSA, per germline. The CDR3 extends over 15 amino acids. The V end lost 0 bases, the J end lost 8 bases, and 16 bases lay between the germline ends. CDR3: CASSLAYRAEGGYTF. In nucleotides, the CDR3 is TGTGCCAGCAGCTTAGCCTACAGGGCCGAGGGGGGCTACACCTTC.

This chain links TRBV12-3 or TRBV12-4 with TRBJ1-2; TRBD1 matches at 7 bases. V was clipped by 3 bases and J by 1 base; unmatched bases: 2. This CDR3 is 14 amino acids long. DNA for the CDR3: TGTGCCAGCAGTTTCCGGGACAGTAACTATGGCTACACCTTC. Protein: CASSFRDSNYGYTF.

For this clonotype: A much larger clone sits a single nucleotide away, making a read error possible. This chain links TRBV7-2 with TRBJ2-7; D assignment may be TRBD1 or TRBD2 (7 bases each). Trimming stripped 3 bases from V and 2 bases from J, with 14 bases between. CDR3 size: 15 residues. Per germline, CDR1 SGHTA and CDR2 FQGNSA. The CDR3 protein is CASSFRQGLTYEQYF. In DNA, the CDR3 is TGTGCCAGCAGCTTCAGACAGGGACTAACCTACGAGCAGTACTTC.

This clonotype showed up just a few times. This sequence joins TRBV11-2 and TRBJ2-5; no reliable D call. Germline assignment: CDR1 SGHAT and CDR2 FQNNGV. The CDR3 has 18 amino acids. Deletions cut 1 base from V and 2 bases from J, with 20 bases between. CDR3 nucleotide sequence: TGTGCCAGCAGCTTAGTCGGTTCGTTGAGATCCCCACAAGAGACCCAGTACTTC. Amino acids: CASSLVGSLRSPQETQYF.

The chain carries TRBV4-1 and TRBJ1-2, with a possible D match to TRBD1 (5 bases). Germline CDR1 MGHRA, CDR2 YSYEKL. The CDR3 sequence is 15 residues long. Trimming removed 1 base at V and 2 bases at J, with 11 bases between. The CDR3 is CASSQGWQGNYGYTF. CDR3 bases: TGCGCCAGCAGCCAAGGTTGGCAGGGAAACTATGGCTACACCTTC.

V is TRBV6-2 or TRBV6-3 and J is TRBJ2-5; perhaps D is TRBD1 or TRBD2 (5 bases each). CDR1 and CDR2 (germline): MNHEY, SVGEGT. Trimming removed 0 bases at V and 9 bases at J, with 11 bases between. The CDR3 consists of 13 residues. The CDR3 here is CASSYSTGRSQYF. The CDR3 DNA sequence: TGTGCCAGCAGTTACTCAACGGGGCGGTCCCAGTACTTC.

The table lists this clonotype with a few counts. The rearrangement links TRBV12-3 or TRBV12-4 to TRBJ2-3; D ambiguous. The CDR3 consists of 12 residues. Trimming took off 7 bases at V and 6 bases at J, with 11 bases between the two ends. The CDR3 loop reads CASTRTVDTQYF. The CDR3 DNA is TGTGCCAGCACCAGGACGGTTGATACGCAGTATTTT.

The V gene is TRBV5-1, the J gene TRBJ2-2; D unclear. V was shortened by 0 bases and J by 1 base, with 7 bases between the two germline ends. Germline CDR1 SGHRS, CDR2 YFSETQ. The CDR3 runs to 15 residues. CDR3 protein: CASSLAPVNTGELFF. CDR3 nucleotide sequence: TGCGCCAGCAGCTTGGCCCCGGTGAACACCGGGGAGCTGTTTTTT.

This clonotype was observed at least ten times. The chain has TRBV20-1 and TRBJ1-5; 7 bases are a match to TRBD1. The CDR3 has 13 residues. CDR1 and CDR2 (germline): DFQATT, SNEGSKA (reference sequence). V was pared by 3 bases and J by 6 bases, with 5 bases of the junction left unmatched. The CDR3 sequence: CSARAGGGQPQHF. The CDR3 coding sequence is TGCAGTGCTAGGGCAGGGGGTGGTCAGCCCCAGCATTTT.

The chain links TRBV29-1 to TRBJ2-3; D possibly corresponds to TRBD2 (5 bases). The V end was cut by 4 bases, the J end by 2 bases, with 13 bases between. Looked up from germline, CDR1 is SQVTM and CDR2 is ANQGSEA. The CDR3 has 14 amino acids. The CDR3 spells CSVGAGRTTDTQYF. For the CDR3, the DNA is TGCAGCGTTGGGGCGGGTAGAACCACAGATACGCAGTATTTT.

This clonotype was detected only a few times. Written as DNA, the CDR3 is TGTGCCAGCAGAGATACAGGGGATCAGCCCCAGCATTTT. Its protein is CASRDTGDQPQHF. The chain employs TRBV12-3 or TRBV12-4 and TRBJ1-5; TRBD1 matches 7 bases. Trimming removed 6 bases from V and 5 bases from J; junction bases left unmatched: 4. This CDR3 contains 13 residues.

This clonotype was seen a handful of times. This chain links TRBV11-2 with TRBJ2-3; 9 bases fit TRBD1. The CDR3 runs to 16 residues. Looked up from germline, CDR1 is SGHAT and CDR2 is FQNNGV. Trimming removed 2 bases from V and 3 bases from J; junction bases left unmatched: 6. CDR3 protein: CASSLLPGQGTDTQYF. CDR3 sequence (DNA): TGTGCCAGCAGCTTACTACCGGGACAGGGAACAGATACGCAGTATTTT. The whole variable domain, remainder taken from reference TRBV11-2 and TRBJ2-3, is EAGVAQSPRYKIIEKRQSVAFWCNPISGHATLYWYQQILGQGPKLLIQFQNNGVVDDSQLPKDRFSAERLKGVDSTLKIQPAKLEDSAVYLCASSLLPGQGTDTQYFGPGTRLTVL.

The sample holds a few counts of this clonotype. The chain joins TRBV9 to TRBJ2-5, with 8 bases matching TRBD2. The CDR3 extends over 19 amino acids. CDR1 SGDLS and CDR2 YYNGEE come from the germline V gene. Losses at the gene ends were 0 bases for V and 5 bases for J; bases not matched to a gene: 18. The CDR3 DNA is TGTGCCAGCAGCGTAGAAGCTAGCGGGTTTCTCAAGGGAGCGGAGACCCAGTACTTC. It translates to CASSVEASGFLKGAETQYF.

This clonotype was observed a few times. The V call is TRBV3-1, the J call TRBJ1-2; D not certain. This CDR3 contains 13 residues. V was clipped by 4 bases and J by 7 bases, with 13 bases between them. Germline CDR1 reads LGHDT; CDR2 reads YNNKEL (reference sequence). DNA of the CDR3: TGTGCCAGCAGCCCACAGAGTTCCCTTGGCTACACCTTC. Translation: CASSPQSSLGYTF. Together with reference TRBV3-1 and TRBJ1-2, the CDR3 gives the full variable domain: DTAVSQTPKYLVTQMGNDKSIKCEQNLGHDTMYWYKQDSKKFLKIMFSYNNKELIINETVPNRFSPKSPDKAHLNLHINSLELGDSAVYFCASSPQSSLGYTFGSGTRLTVV.